The 16 T cell receptor beta chains reported below all come from one sample, sequenced in a study of spatial heterogeneity in lung cancer (dated by TCRdb to about 2019). Receptors were amplified or captured by 5' RACE. The sequencer was a NextSeq 500. TCRdb handled the public reads itself, with Q25 trimming in fastp and clone calling in MiXCR, and kept productive beta chains. Records with the same CDR3 protein are collapsed into one entry carrying the most frequent genes and DNA. Present in this sample are 30,000 to 40,000 distinct CDR3 sequences, 4% to 6% of which were seen just once. About a quarter of the sample goes to the ten largest clones. The label giving this sample's time point can be read as: sample taken at primary tumor resection. For TCR sequencing, whole RNA was extracted from tumor and nontumor lung tissue, or from cryopreserved PBMC samples, and no cell sorting was done. The input for sequencing was PBMCs, taken at surgery. These receptors were obtained from a female donor with early-stage non-small cell lung cancer.

There are many counts of this clonotype. V usage is TRBV2 and J usage is TRBJ2-2; D gene unclear. Trimming removed 8 bases at V and 4 bases at J, with 11 bases between. Germline CDR1 reads SNHLY; CDR2 reads FYNNEI. The CDR3 totals 13 residues. The CDR3 region is CASAGVRTGELFF. The CDR3 nucleotides read TGTGCCAGCGCAGGCGTCCGCACCGGGGAGCTGTTTTTT.

The V and J genes are TRBV20-1 and TRBJ2-3; TRBD2 might be the D (5 bases). Germline CDR1 DFQATT, CDR2 SNEGSKA (reference sequence). V lost 6 bases to trimming and J lost 0 bases, with 13 bases between them. CDR3 length: 14 amino acids. CDR3 residues: CSASGAGSTDTQYF. The CDR3 DNA follows: TGCAGTGCCAGCGGAGCAGGCAGCACAGATACGCAGTATTTT.

In this sample, this clonotype turned up many times. The chain has TRBV5-1 and TRBJ1-1; D is uncertain. Trimming shortened V by 0 bases and J by 3 bases, and 6 bases separated the two germline ends. Germline V gene data show CDR1 as SGHRS and CDR2 as YFSETQ. The CDR3 has 13 amino acids. The CDR3 bases are TGCGCCAGCAGCTTGGAGGTTGACACTGAAGCTTTCTTT. Translated: CASSLEVDTEAFF.

Many counts were recorded for this clonotype. This chain connects TRBV9 to TRBJ2-3; TRBD2 matches 7 bases. Germline V lookup: CDR1 SGDLS, CDR2 YYNGEE. After removal of 2 bases from V and 4 bases from J, the junction contained 7 bases not matched to a gene. CDR3 length equals 15 residues. The CDR3 DNA follows: TGTGCCAGCAGCGTCGGTCAGGGAGGGGCAGATACGCAGTATTTT. Translated, it gives CASSVGQGGADTQYF. The full variable domain, in which reference TRBV9 and TRBJ2-3 provide the parts outside the CDR3, is DSGVTQTPKHLITATGQRVTLRCSPRSGDLSVYWYQQSLDQGLQFLIQYYNGEERAKGNILERFSAQQFPDLHSELNLSSLELGDSALYFCASSVGQGGADTQYFGPGTRLTVL.

This clonotype was counted ten times or more. This chain links TRBV18 with TRBJ2-5; TRBD1 agrees at 10 bases. In germline, CDR1 is KGHSH, CDR2 LQKENI. After removal of 0 bases from V and 4 bases from J, the junction contained 8 bases not matched to a gene. The CDR3 has 17 amino acids. CDR3 sequence (DNA): TGTGCCAGCTCACCACCCAAGGGACAGGGGAAACTAGAGACCCAGTACTTC. This encodes CASSPPKGQGKLETQYF.

The sample holds a few counts of this clonotype. The genes are TRBV5-6 and TRBJ1-6; TRBD1 is a possible D gene (5 bases). CDR3 size: 16 residues. Germline assignment: CDR1 SGHDT and CDR2 YYEEEE. Deletions cut 4 bases from V and 7 bases from J, with 18 bases between. This CDR3 is CASSPRMGLGNSPLHF. The DNA for the CDR3 is TGTGCCAGCAGCCCCAGGATGGGGCTAGGGAATTCACCCCTCCACTTT. The whole variable domain, remainder taken from reference TRBV5-6 and TRBJ1-6, is DAGVTQSPTHLIKTRGQQVTLRCSPKSGHDTVSWYQQALGQGPQFIFQYYEEEERQRGNFPDRFSGHQFPNYSSELNVNALLLGDSALYLCASSPRMGLGNSPLHFGNGTRLTVT.

This clonotype has a count of ten or more. The genes are TRBV5-1 and TRBJ2-1; TRBD2 aligns across 11 bases. The CDR3 spans 15 residues. The J segment lost 9 bases and the V segment lost 1 base, leaving 6 bases of the junction unmatched. Per the germline V gene, CDR1 is SGHRS and CDR2 is YFSETQ. CDR3 coding DNA: TGCGCCAGCAGCTTGTTAGCGGGGGGGCAGGTTGAGCAGTTCTTC. Amino acids: CASSLLAGGQVEQFF. The variable domain in full, completed from reference TRBV5-1 and TRBJ2-1, reads KAGVTQTPRYLIKTRGQQVTLSCSPISGHRSVSWYQQTPGQGLQFLFEYFSETQRNKGNFPGRFSGRQFSNSRSEMNVSTLELGDSALYLCASSLLAGGQVEQFFGPGTRLTVL.

This clonotype was observed at least ten times. The chain joins TRBV20-1 to TRBJ2-4, with 8 bases lining up with TRBD1. The ends lost 1 base at V and 7 bases at J; junction bases unmatched: 9. Germline-derived CDR1 and CDR2 are DFQATT and SNEGSKA (reference sequence). The CDR3 totals 15 residues. The CDR3 DNA follows: TGCAGTGCTAGAGGTACGACAGGGGCGCAGAACATTCAGTACTTC. Amino acids: CSARGTTGAQNIQYF.

This clonotype was seen only once. This clone may be a read error of a much larger clone one base away. This sequence joins TRBV5-1 and TRBJ1-6, with no clear D. The CDR3 is 16 amino acids. With 1 base removed from V and 6 bases from J, the gap between germline ends came to 14 bases. The germline V gene has CDR1 SGHRS and CDR2 YFSETQ. CDR3 in amino acids: CASSLTPSGRNSPLHF. DNA for the CDR3: TGCGCCAGCAGCTTGACACCGTCTGGACGTAATTCACCCCTCCACTTT.

This clonotype was recorded many times. The chain couples TRBV11-2 to TRBJ2-6, with unresolved D. CDR1 is SGHAT and CDR2 is FQNNGV in the germline V gene. Trimming took off 4 bases at V and 0 bases at J, with 7 bases between the two ends. The CDR3 runs 15 residues. CDR3 amino acids: CASSYQVSGANVLTF. CDR3 in DNA: TGTGCCAGCAGCTATCAGGTCTCTGGGGCCAACGTCCTGACTTTC. The variable domain in full, with the rest retrieved from reference TRBV11-2 and TRBJ2-6, is EAGVAQSPRYKIIEKRQSVAFWCNPISGHATLYWYQQILGQGPKLLIQFQNNGVVDDSQLPKDRFSAERLKGVDSTLKIQPAKLEDSAVYLCASSYQVSGANVLTFGAGSRLTVL.

V gene TRBV20-1 combines with J gene TRBJ1-2, with D maybe TRBD1 (5 bases). The CDR3 has 13 amino acids. CDR1 and CDR2 (germline): DFQATT, SNEGSKA (reference sequence). V lost 0 bases to trimming and J lost 5 bases, with 10 bases between them. CDR3 DNA sequence: TGCAGTGCTAGAGATTGGCAGGGATATGGCTACACCTTC. This encodes CSARDWQGYGYTF.

This clonotype was observed many times. The chain couples TRBV6-5 to TRBJ2-7, with TRBD1 identical over 7 bases. The CDR3 is made up of 12 amino acids. Germline lookup yields CDR1 MNHEY and CDR2 SVGAGI. V lost 6 bases to trimming and J lost 5 bases; unmatched junction nucleotides: 4. Here the CDR3 reads CASSLTGDEQYF. As DNA, the CDR3 is TGTGCCAGCAGCCTTACAGGGGACGAGCAGTACTTC.

This clonotype was seen ten or more times. The rearrangement joins TRBV6-5 to TRBJ1-2; no firm D call. The CDR3 totals 11 residues. With 6 bases removed from V and 5 bases from J, the gap between germline ends came to 7 bases. CDR1 is MNHEY and CDR2 is SVGAGI in the germline V gene. Written as DNA, the CDR3 is TGTGCCAGCAGATTTGATTATGGCTACACCTTC. Protein product: CASRFDYGYTF.

The gene calls are TRBV20-1 and TRBJ1-6, with D unclear. Germline CDR1 reads DFQATT; CDR2 reads SNEGSKA (reference sequence). V dropped 0 bases and J dropped 7 bases, with 13 bases sitting between them. The CDR3 has 15 residues. This CDR3 is CSAREGSLPNSPLHF. The CDR3 DNA follows: TGCAGTGCTAGAGAGGGCAGTCTACCAAATTCACCCCTCCACTTT.

This clonotype is judged medium-sized. This chain joins TRBV20-1 and TRBJ2-3; 7 bases are a match to TRBD2. The CDR3 runs 15 residues. With 4 bases clipped from V and 0 bases from J, the junction kept 7 bases outside the gene matches. Germline V lookup: CDR1 DFQATT, CDR2 SNEGSKA (reference sequence). CDR3 nucleotides: TGCAGTGCTAAATCGGGAGGATCCAGCACAGATACGCAGTATTTT. As protein: CSAKSGGSSTDTQYF.

Many counts were recorded for this clonotype. The CDR3 DNA reads as TGTGCCAGTAGTAGGGGGAGCCCACGGGGGCAGTTCTTC. Translating it yields CASSRGSPRGQFF. The chain combines TRBV19 with TRBJ2-1; the D gene could be TRBD1 or TRBD2 (5 bases each). Germline V gene lookup returns CDR1 LNHDA and CDR2 SQIVND (reference sequence). The length of the CDR3 is 13 residues. V lost 4 bases, J lost 12 bases, and 16 bases lay in between.